This TCR beta chain was captured in a study of shared clonotypes between healthy human individuals. The donor population consisted of healthy HIV-negative adults with no recent acute infections or vaccinations. The CDR3 is made up of 12 amino acids. V lost 1 base to trimming and J lost 1 base, with 3 bases between them. Germline assignment: CDR1 SGHDT and CDR2 YYEEEE. In replicate PCRs of sorted subsets, approximately 210 ng DNA, approximately 30,000 T cell genomes, was used. Measured with immunoSEQ multiplex PCR; TCRdb has only the in-frame clones, and not every one. In the table there are 100,000 to 120,000 clones, around 68% of which are singletons.

The receptor was derived from a woman aged 30 to 39 in good health. The source material was memory CD8+ T cells sorted from blood. Subset indicated: CD45RO+ cells pooled with CCR7-negative TemRA cells. V gene TRBV5-6 combines with J gene TRBJ2-7; the D is unclear. The CDR3 here is CASSLFSYEQYF. The CDR3 nucleotides read TGTGCCAGCAGCTTGTTTTCCTACGAGCAGTACTTC.